One sample yielded the 14 T cell receptor beta chains listed below, sequenced in a study of blood T cell repertoires in COVID-19. Clones were sequenced by immunoSEQ multiplex PCR, and TCRdb holds only the in-frame ones, with some missing. Counted here are about 89,000 clones, about 80% occurring once; the ten biggest clones make up roughly 19%. The sequenced sample was peripheral blood. Every receptor here comes from a woman older than 75 with acute or convalescent COVID-19.

The V call is TRBV11-2, the J call TRBJ2-5; a weak D match, TRBD1 (6 bases). The CDR3 covers 14 residues. The germline V gene encodes CDR1 SGHAT and CDR2 FQNNGV. Trimming left V 5 bases short and J 2 bases short, with 12 bases between. The CDR3 DNA reads TGTGCCAGCAGCCGAAACAGGGCACAAGAGACCCAGTACTTC. Its translation: CASSRNRAQETQYF.

The chain links TRBV7-2 to TRBJ2-5, with D perhaps TRBD1 (5 bases). Germline CDR1 SGHTA, CDR2 FQGNSA. Trimming cost V 2 bases and J 4 bases, with 5 bases left between them. The CDR3 has 12 amino acids. The CDR3 DNA follows: TGTGCCAGCAGCTTACAGGGAGAGACCCAGTACTTC. Encoded protein: CASSLQGETQYF.

The rearrangement uses TRBV18 and TRBJ1-5, with 7 bases identical to TRBD1. From germline, CDR1 is KGHSH and CDR2 LQKENI. The CDR3 is 13 amino acids. V gave up 3 bases and J gave up 11 bases; unmatched junction bases: 7. In DNA, the CDR3 is TGTGCCAGCTCACCGACAGGGATCGTAGCCCAGCATTTT. Translating gives CASSPTGIVAQHF.

This clone has just a few counts. The chain recombines TRBV2 with TRBJ1-5, with 7 bases lining up with TRBD1. Germline CDR1 reads SNHLY; CDR2 reads FYNNEI. The CDR3 sequence is 15 residues long. V trimming: 1 base; J trimming: 7 bases; junction bases outside the gene matches: 7. In DNA form, the CDR3 reads TGTGCCAGCAGTGAAGGGGAGACAGGGTGGCAGCCCCAGCATTTT. Amino acid sequence: CASSEGETGWQPQHF.

J is TRBJ1-2 and V is TRBV25-1; 9 bases are a match to TRBD1. The CDR3 loop spans 16 amino acids. In germline, CDR1 is MGHDK, CDR2 SYGVNS. J gave up 5 bases and V 3 bases, and 10 bases lay outside the gene matches. The CDR3 reads CASSDPLLGTGYGYTF. Written as DNA, the CDR3 is TGTGCCAGCAGTGATCCCTTGTTAGGGACAGGGTATGGCTACACCTTC.

The V call is TRBV5-5, the J call TRBJ2-2; 9 bases line up with TRBD2. Trimming took 0 bases from V and 6 from J; bases not matched to a gene: 12. The germline gives CDR1 SGHKS, CDR2 YYEKEE (reference sequence). The CDR3 length is 18 residues. As DNA, the CDR3 is TGTGCCAGCAGCTTGGCCTGGCTAGCGGGGCCGATCTCCGGGGAGCTGTTTTTT. Encoded protein: CASSLAWLAGPISGELFF. Filled out from reference TRBV5-5 and TRBJ2-2, the complete variable domain reads DAGVTQSPTHLIKTRGQQVTLRCSPISGHKSVSWYQQVLGQGPQFIFQYYEKEERGRGNFPDRFSARQFPNYSSELNVNALLLGDSALYLCASSLAWLAGPISGELFFGEGSRLTVL.

The V gene is TRBV5-5, the J gene TRBJ1-6; the D is unclear. Germline lookup yields CDR1 SGHKS and CDR2 YYEKEE (reference sequence). V lost 3 bases to trimming and J lost 0 bases, with 7 bases between them. The length of the CDR3 is 15 residues. The CDR3 nucleotides read TGTGCCAGCAGCTCTACGTTCTCCTATAATTCACCCCTCCACTTT. Amino acid sequence: CASSSTFSYNSPLHF.

Here the CDR3 reads CASSGAGRYNEQFF. CDR3 bases: TGTGCCAGTAGTGGGGCAGGGCGATACAATGAGCAGTTCTTC. The chain couples TRBV19 to TRBJ2-1; D perhaps matches TRBD1 (5 bases). The CDR3 contains 14 residues. Trimming pared 5 bases from V and 4 bases from J, leaving 12 bases between. Germline V lookup: CDR1 LNHDA, CDR2 SQIVND (reference sequence).

This chain links TRBV18 with TRBJ1-1, with D perhaps TRBD1 (5 bases). Between the trimmed V and J ends, which lost 0 bases and 6 bases, there was a span of 14 bases. The germline V gene has CDR1 KGHSH and CDR2 LQKENI. The CDR3 contains 15 residues. CDR3 loop: CASSPPGRGRPEAFF. The CDR3 nucleotides are TGTGCCAGCTCACCACCGGGGAGGGGCAGGCCTGAAGCTTTCTTT.

This chain links TRBV2 with TRBJ2-1, with 7 positions matching TRBD2. V lost 3 bases to trimming and J lost 10 bases; unmatched junction nucleotides: 9. Germline loops: CDR1 SNHLY, CDR2 FYNNEI. The CDR3 covers 14 residues. CDR3 amino acids: CASSDLGGSVEQFF. The CDR3 region has the DNA TGTGCCAGCAGTGATCTGGGGGGGTCGGTGGAGCAGTTCTTC.

The chain joins TRBV9 to TRBJ1-1; 8 bases match TRBD1. Germline V gene lookup returns CDR1 SGDLS and CDR2 YYNGEE. V lost 1 base to trimming and J lost 4 bases; unmatched junction nucleotides: 9. This CDR3 is 16 amino acids long. The CDR3 region is CASSVPTDRVTTEAFF. CDR3 DNA sequence: TGTGCCAGCAGCGTACCAACGGACAGGGTAACCACTGAAGCTTTCTTT.

This chain connects TRBV5-1 to TRBJ2-1, with 12 bases fitting TRBD2. The CDR3 spans 15 residues. Germline V CDR1 and CDR2: SGHRS, YFSETQ. The ends lost 4 bases at V and 3 bases at J; junction bases unmatched: 2. The chain's CDR3 is CASSTGLAGYNEQFF. The DNA of the CDR3 is TGCGCCAGCAGCACGGGACTAGCGGGCTACAATGAGCAGTTCTTC.

The chain recombines TRBV18 with TRBJ2-7, with D maybe TRBD1 (6 bases). V dropped 8 bases and J dropped 4 bases, with 18 bases sitting between them. Germline CDR1 and CDR2: KGHSH and LQKENI. CDR3 size: 14 residues. CDR3 region: CASGQQGAIYEQYF. For the CDR3, the DNA is TGTGCCAGCGGACAGCAAGGTGCGATATACGAGCAGTACTTC.

The rearrangement joins TRBV5-6 to TRBJ1-6, with 8 bases matching TRBD1. Per germline, CDR1 SGHDT and CDR2 YYEEEE. With 4 bases clipped from V and 16 bases from J, the junction kept 10 bases outside the gene matches. The CDR3 is 13 residues long. Here the CDR3 reads CASSPQGVPLLHF. The CDR3 region has the DNA TGTGCCAGCAGCCCACAGGGGGTCCCTTTACTCCACTTT.